These 23 T cell receptor beta chains originate from one sample sequenced in a study of CD8+ T cells in alopecia areata. Reverse transcription of extracted RNA yielded cDNA, which provided the sequencing template. The protocol was immunoSEQ multiplex PCR, while the TCRdb copy is restricted to in-frame clones and leaves out a portion. This table holds more than 150,000 clones, 45% to 65% found once. The treatment: oral pan-JAK inhibitor, 5-10 mg twice daily. The sample was CD4+ T cells sorted from blood, taken at week 4, from a patient treated with tofacitinib. Every receptor here comes from a human donor with alopecia areata.

J is TRBJ2-6 and V is TRBV9; no firm D call. This CDR3 has 14 amino acids. Germline CDR1 SGDLS, CDR2 YYNGEE. Trimming took off 3 bases at V and 4 bases at J, with 8 bases between the two ends. The CDR3: CASSAQFGANVLTF. CDR3 DNA sequence: TGTGCCAGCAGCGCCCAGTTCGGGGCCAACGTCCTGACTTTC.

This sequence joins TRBV25-1 and TRBJ1-4; D possibly corresponds to TRBD1 (5 bases). V gave up 3 bases and J gave up 8 bases, with 10 bases separating them. The germline gives CDR1 MGHDK, CDR2 SYGVNS. The CDR3 consists of 13 residues. The CDR3 loop reads CASSDPAGEKLFF. CDR3 in DNA: TGTGCCAGCAGTGATCCGGCAGGGGAAAAACTGTTTTTT.

The V and J genes are TRBV30 and TRBJ1-1; D remains ambiguous. The germline V gene has CDR1 GTSNPN and CDR2 SVGIG (reference sequence). CDR3 length equals 13 residues. V was cut by 8 bases and J by 0 bases, with 13 bases left in between. The CDR3 sequence: CADRDELNTEAFF. The DNA of the CDR3 is TGTGCCGACCGGGATGAGTTGAACACTGAAGCTTTCTTT. Using reference TRBV30 and TRBJ1-1 for the parts outside the CDR3, the full variable domain is SQTIHQWPATLVQPVGSPLSLECTVEGTSNPNLYWYRQAAGRGLQLLFYSVGIGQISSEVPQNLSASRPQDRQFILSSKKLLLSDSGFYLCADRDELNTEAFFGQGTRLTVV.

V and J are TRBV7-2 and TRBJ1-2; maybe TRBD1 (5 bases). This CDR3 has 15 residues. Per germline, CDR1 SGHTA and CDR2 FQGNSA. Trimming removed 5 bases at V and 0 bases at J, with 13 bases between. CDR3 residues: CASSQGTAPNYGYTF. In DNA, the CDR3 is TGTGCCAGCAGCCAAGGGACGGCTCCTAACTATGGCTACACCTTC. The complete variable domain, with remaining parts taken from reference TRBV7-2 and TRBJ1-2, reads GAGVSQSPSNKVTEKGKDVELRCDPISGHTALYWYRQSLGQGLEFLIYFQGNSAPDKSGLPSDRFSAERTGGSVSTLTIQRTQQEDSAVYLCASSQGTAPNYGYTFGSGTRLTVV.

This rearrangement joins TRBV29-1 to TRBJ2-5, with D possibly being TRBD2 (6 bases). CDR3 size: 18 residues. With 2 bases removed from V and 0 bases from J, the gap between germline ends came to 22 bases. Per germline, CDR1 SQVTM and CDR2 ANQGSEA. The CDR3 region has the DNA TGCAGCGTTGAATCCAGCGGGCCTAATTCGCCCAACCAAGAGACCCAGTACTTC. It specifies CSVESSGPNSPNQETQYF. Full variable domain (outside the CDR3, taken from reference TRBV29-1 and TRBJ2-5): SAVISQKPSRDICQRGTSLTIQCQVDSQVTMMFWYRQQPGQSLTLIATANQGSEATYESGFVIDKFPISRPNLTFSTLTVSNMSPEDSSIYLCSVESSGPNSPNQETQYFGPGTRLLVL.

V is TRBV30 and J is TRBJ1-1; D unresolved. The V end was cut by 3 bases, the J end by 3 bases, with 11 bases between. This CDR3 spans 13 amino acids. From germline, CDR1 is GTSNPN and CDR2 SVGIG (reference sequence). CDR3: CAWRASSHTEAFF. The CDR3 nucleotides read TGTGCCTGGAGAGCGTCCTCCCACACTGAAGCTTTCTTT.

This chain connects TRBV6-6 to TRBJ2-1; no clear D. V was pared by 2 bases and J by 7 bases, with 3 bases between. This CDR3 region has 11 residues. CDR1 is MNHNY and CDR2 is SVGAGI in the germline V gene (reference sequence). CDR3 amino acids: CASSYRNEQFF. CDR3 sequence (DNA): TGTGCCAGCAGTTACAGGAATGAGCAGTTCTTC.

The V and J genes are TRBV2 and TRBJ1-1, with D possibly matching TRBD1 (5 bases). V gave up 6 bases and J gave up 1 base, with 18 bases separating them. Germline assignment: CDR1 SNHLY and CDR2 FYNNEI. The CDR3 runs 16 residues. CDR3: CASSPSPDSRNTEAFF. The CDR3 region has the DNA TGTGCCAGCAGCCCTTCCCCAGACAGCAGGAACACTGAAGCTTTCTTT.

The V and J genes are TRBV29-1 and TRBJ1-1, with D uncertain. Trimming took off 7 bases at V and 3 bases at J, with 15 bases between the two ends. Germline V CDR1 and CDR2: SQVTM, ANQGSEA. This CDR3 contains 13 residues. This CDR3 reads CSAGEQWDTEAFF. The DNA of the CDR3 is TGCAGCGCTGGGGAACAGTGGGACACTGAAGCTTTCTTT.

The sample holds a few counts of this clone. The chain employs TRBV7-9 and TRBJ2-5; TRBD2 might be the D (5 bases). Germline-derived CDR1 and CDR2 are SEHNR and FQNEAQ (reference sequence). Trimming removed 5 bases from V and 5 bases from J, with 15 bases in between. The CDR3 is 14 amino acids. The CDR3 coding sequence is TGTGCCAGCAGCCGTGATGGAGGTGGGGAGACCCAGTACTTC. Translating gives CASSRDGGGETQYF.

The sample holds a few counts of this clone. The CDR3 nucleotides are TGTGCCAGCTCACCCACCTCAATTTATACCCCGAAGACTAATGAAAAACTGTTTTTT. This sequence encodes CASSPTSIYTPKTNEKLFF. The rearrangement links TRBV18 to TRBJ1-4; no firm D call. The V gene's germline CDR1 is KGHSH and CDR2 LQKENI. CDR3 size: 19 residues. V was pared by 3 bases and J by 2 bases, with 22 bases between.

This chain uses TRBV10-3 with TRBJ2-2; D unclear. Germline V gene lookup returns CDR1 ENHRY and CDR2 SYGVKD. The CDR3 runs 13 residues. The V end was cut by 10 bases, the J end by 2 bases, with 11 bases between. The CDR3 spells CATTNLNTGELFF. In DNA, the CDR3 is TGTGCCACTACGAACTTAAACACCGGGGAGCTGTTTTTT.

This clone was recorded a few times. The chain has TRBV11-2 and TRBJ1-2; maybe TRBD1 (6 bases). V lost 5 bases and J lost 1, with 17 bases in between. This CDR3 is 16 amino acids long. Germline V gives CDR1 SGHAT, CDR2 FQNNGV. The DNA of the CDR3 is TGTGCCAGCAGCCAACGCCGGGACACCCGTAACTATGGCTACACCTTC. This gives the protein CASSQRRDTRNYGYTF.

This chain joins TRBV5-4 and TRBJ1-2; D gene ambiguous. In germline, CDR1 is SGHNT, CDR2 YYREEE (reference sequence). The V end was cut by 1 base, the J end by 1 base, with 5 bases between. The CDR3 sequence is 13 residues long. CDR3 sequence (DNA): TGTGCCAGCAGCTTGATAGTTAACTATGGCTACACCTTC. Protein sequence: CASSLIVNYGYTF. Looking up the rest from reference TRBV5-4 and TRBJ1-2 gives the full variable domain: ETGVTQSPTHLIKTRGQQVTLRCSSQSGHNTVSWYQQALGQGPQFIFQYYREEENGRGNFPPRFSGLQFPNYSSELNVNALELDDSALYLCASSLIVNYGYTFGSGTRLTVV.

In its sample, this clone was seen once. The chain combines TRBV4-1 with TRBJ1-4, with a tentative D call TRBD1 (5 bases). V shed 0 bases and J shed 5 bases, with 16 bases lying between them. CDR1 is MGHRA and CDR2 is YSYEKL in the germline V gene. This CDR3 comprises 17 residues. The CDR3 protein is CASSQDLAGGGNEKLFF. The CDR3 bases are TGCGCCAGCAGCCAAGATTTGGCTGGGGGAGGGAATGAAAAACTGTTTTTT.

The gene calls are TRBV30 and TRBJ1-2; D perhaps matches TRBD1 (5 bases). This CDR3 region has 14 residues. Trimming left V 0 bases short and J 7 bases short, with 15 bases between. Germline V gene data show CDR1 as GTSNPN and CDR2 as SVGIG (reference sequence). CDR3 DNA sequence: TGTGCCTGGAGTGTACAGGCAGGGTCGCGTGGCTACACCTTC. This sequence encodes CAWSVQAGSRGYTF.

About this clone: This sample also contains other DNA sequences that code for the same CDR3. The gene calls are TRBV6-5 and TRBJ2-1; D remains unclear. The V end was cut by 0 bases, the J end by 5 bases, with 8 bases between. The CDR3 consists of 14 residues. Germline V CDR1 and CDR2: MNHEY, SVGAGI. The CDR3 DNA sequence: TGTGCCAGCAGTTACTCGGGAAGAGACAATGAGCAGTTCTTC. Translating gives CASSYSGRDNEQFF.

V and J are TRBV7-6 and TRBJ1-4; D unresolved. Germline CDR1 SGHVS, CDR2 FNYEAQ. This CDR3 comprises 15 residues. Trimming cost V 4 bases and J 5 bases, with 14 bases left between them. The CDR3 here is CASSSNGPSNEKLFF. For the CDR3, the DNA is TGTGCCAGCAGCTCCAACGGCCCTTCAAATGAAAAACTGTTTTTT.

This clone has only a few counts. The sample has other DNA sequences that encode this CDR3 too. The V call is TRBV29-1, the J call TRBJ2-7, with 7 bases fitting TRBD1. This CDR3 is built from 12 residues. In germline, CDR1 is SQVTM, CDR2 ANQGSEA. Losses at the gene ends were 7 bases for V and 2 bases for J; bases not matched to a gene: 5. The CDR3 is CSARDSTYEQYF. For the CDR3, the DNA is TGCAGCGCTAGGGACAGCACCTACGAGCAGTACTTC.

In DNA, the CDR3 is TGTGCCAGCAGTTACTCGAAGGGGAGAGGGGATGAGCAGTTCTTC. Protein product: CASSYSKGRGDEQFF. This chain joins TRBV6-6 and TRBJ2-1; either TRBD1 or TRBD2 may supply D (5 bases each). Germline V gives CDR1 MNHNY, CDR2 SVGAGI (reference sequence). Trimming shortened V by 0 bases and J by 8 bases, and 14 bases separated the two germline ends. This CDR3 has 15 residues.

This clone has only a few counts. The chain couples TRBV1 to TRBJ1-5. TRBV1 is reported as a pseudogene. The CDR3 contains 17 residues. The CDR3 coding sequence is TGCACCAGCAGCCAAGACCAACATGGGGGGTCGTATCAGCCCCAGCATTTT. Translated: CTSSQDQHGGSYQPQHF.

This rearrangement joins TRBV29-1 to TRBJ2-3; TRBD2 matches at 12 bases. The CDR3 runs to 15 residues. Looked up from germline, CDR1 is SQVTM and CDR2 is ANQGSEA. V shed 4 bases, J shed 8 bases, and the junction held 10 bases outside the gene matches. CDR3 coding DNA: TGCAGCGTTGGAGGACTAGCGGGGAGCTATGGTACGCAGTATTTT. Translation: CSVGGLAGSYGTQYF.

J is TRBJ2-1 and V is TRBV30; perhaps TRBD1 as D (5 bases). This CDR3 has 11 amino acids. Germline-derived CDR1 and CDR2 are GTSNPN and SVGIG (reference sequence). With 0 bases removed from V and 10 bases from J, the gap between germline ends came to 7 bases. Here the CDR3 DNA reads TGTGCCTGGAGTGTAGGGGCAGAGCAGTTCTTC. It encodes CAWSVGAEQFF.